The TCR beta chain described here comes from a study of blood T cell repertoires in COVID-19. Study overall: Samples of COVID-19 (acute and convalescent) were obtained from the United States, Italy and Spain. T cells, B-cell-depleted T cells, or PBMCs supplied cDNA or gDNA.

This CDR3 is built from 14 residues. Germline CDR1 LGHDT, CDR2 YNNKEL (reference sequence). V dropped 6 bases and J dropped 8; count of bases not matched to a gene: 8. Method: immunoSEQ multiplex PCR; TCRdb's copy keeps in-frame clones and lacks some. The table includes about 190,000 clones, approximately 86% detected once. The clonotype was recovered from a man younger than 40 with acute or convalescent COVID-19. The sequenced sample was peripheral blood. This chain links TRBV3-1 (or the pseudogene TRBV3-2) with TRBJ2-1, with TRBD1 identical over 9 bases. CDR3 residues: CASRTGQGRHEQFF. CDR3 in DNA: TGTGCCAGCAGGACGGGACAGGGTAGGCATGAGCAGTTCTTC.